This TCR beta chain emerged from a study of blood T cell repertoires in COVID-19. Overall study context: Both acute and convalescent COVID-19 samples were obtained from the United States, Italy and Spain. PBMCs, B-cell-depleted T cells, or T cells were the source of the cDNA or gDNA that made up the material.

The germline V gene has CDR1 LGHNA and CDR2 YNFKEQ. The CDR3 has 16 residues. V was clipped by 6 bases and J by 4 bases; unmatched bases: 12. Data came from immunoSEQ multiplex PCR; TCRdb stores just in-frame clones and leaves some out. The sample carries about 460,000 clones, approximately 91% recorded once. Participants had their cohort set by participant-reported clinical history. The rearrangement joins TRBV4-2 to TRBJ2-7, with TRBD2 identical over 10 bases. The material sequenced was PBMCs or T cells enriched from blood (not recorded which). The receptor was isolated from a woman in her fifties or sixties who had recovered from COVID-19. CDR3: CASRHTLAGAPYEQYF. The DNA for the CDR3 is TGTGCCAGCAGACACACCCTAGCGGGGGCCCCTTACGAGCAGTACTTC.